This TCR beta chain was recovered during a study of cytomegalovirus exposure and HLA in healthy donors. Study results and caveats: Researchers counted roughly 160 TCR beta chains as cytomegalovirus-associated. A highly shared variant cluster was judged a likely technical artifact.

Comment on this clone: Its antigen is not identified.

The germline V and J ends were trimmed by 5 bases and 7 bases, with 14 bases remaining between them. Germline V gene data show CDR1 as SGHTA and CDR2 as FQGNSA. This CDR3 spans 14 amino acids. Use of 60 Vbeta and 13 Jbeta primers characterized the PCR. Some clones are missing from TCRdb's copy, which holds only in-frame ones; the method was immunoSEQ multiplex PCR. Counted here are some 200,000 clones, more than 80% occurring once; the ten biggest clones make up roughly 0.7%. This clonotype originated in a boy younger than 18 in good health and CMV-seronegative. Sequencing used PBMCs. The V and J genes are TRBV7-2 and TRBJ2-2; D is perhaps TRBD2 (5 bases). The CDR3, as DNA: TGTGCCAGCAGCCGACTACTGGCTGACGGGGAGCTGTTTTTT. Its protein is CASSRLLADGELFF.